Listed below are T cell receptor beta chains from one sample, sequenced in a study of blood T cell repertoires in COVID-19. TCRdb's table, derived via immunoSEQ multiplex PCR, lists solely in-frame clones and lacks some. The table lists roughly 160,000 clones, 80% to 85% of them singletons. Sequencing was performed on peripheral blood. All receptors derive from a woman aged 60 to 75 with acute or convalescent COVID-19. Each CDR3 is given with its conserved first and last residue. Fields, in order: D gene, V gene, clone size, J gene, CDR3 DNA, CDR3 protein. D genes are given only for firm matches. Clone size appears in some rows only: once, few, many, or a class for an expanded clone.

D: -
V: TRBV19
size: -
J: TRBJ1-5
DNA: TGTGCCAGTAGTATATCTTCCAGGGCAGGCAATCAGCCCCAGCATTTT
CDR3: CASSISSRAGNQPQHF

D: TRBD2
V: TRBV7-2
size: -
J: TRBJ2-7
DNA: TGTGCCAGCAGCTCTAGCGGGACCCTCCTCGAGCAGTACTTC
CDR3: CASSSSGTLLEQYF

D: -
V: TRBV9
size: -
J: TRBJ1-6
DNA: TGTGCCAGCAGCGTAGAGCCAGGAATGAATTCACCCCTCCACTTT
CDR3: CASSVEPGMNSPLHF

D: -
V: TRBV6-4
size: -
J: TRBJ2-3
DNA: TGTGCCAGCAGTGACGGTCCGGCAGATACGCAGTATTTT
CDR3: CASSDGPADTQYF

D: TRBD2
V: TRBV6-2/TRBV6-3
size: -
J: TRBJ2-7
DNA: TGTGCCAGCAGTCCCGCCCGTCAACTAGCGTCCCAGCAGTACTTC
CDR3: CASSPARQLASQQYF

D: TRBD1
V: TRBV19
size: -
J: TRBJ2-7
DNA: TGTGCCAGTAGTGTCGCCGGGACAGGGGGCTACGAGCAGTACTTC
CDR3: CASSVAGTGGYEQYF

D: -
V: TRBV7-2
size: -
J: TRBJ2-3
DNA: TGTGCCAGCAGCCCCCTCAGAGAAAGCGGTACAGATACGCAGTATTTT
CDR3: CASSPLRESGTDTQYF

D: TRBD1
V: TRBV19
size: -
J: TRBJ1-1
DNA: TGTGCCAGTAGTATAGGAGGGACAGGGCGAGAACTGAACACTGAAGCTTTCTTT
CDR3: CASSIGGTGRELNTEAFF

D: TRBD1
V: TRBV7-2
size: once
J: TRBJ1-1
DNA: TGTGCCAGCAGCTTTCCGACAGGGGGAGGGACTGAAGCTTTCTTT
CDR3: CASSFPTGGGTEAFF

D: TRBD1
V: TRBV6-5
size: -
J: TRBJ2-6
DNA: TGTGCCAGCACCTCAGGGGGAATTGGGGCCAACGTCCTGACTTTC
CDR3: CASTSGGIGANVLTF

D: -
V: TRBV6-6
size: -
J: TRBJ1-3
DNA: TGTGCCAGCAGCCTAGCCCCGGGCTCTGGAAACACCATATATTTT
CDR3: CASSLAPGSGNTIYF

D: -
V: TRBV3-1/TRBV3-2
size: -
J: TRBJ1-4
DNA: TGTGCCAGCAGCCAAGATCCCCGGTCCACAACTAATGAAAAACTGTTTTTT
CDR3: CASSQDPRSTTNEKLFF

D: -
V: TRBV3-1/TRBV3-2
size: -
J: TRBJ1-2
DNA: TGTGCCAGCAGCCACGACTCAGGGCTCTATGGCTACACCTTC
CDR3: CASSHDSGLYGYTF

D: TRBD1
V: TRBV3-1/TRBV3-2
size: -
J: TRBJ1-4
DNA: TGTGCCAGCAGCCAATGGACGGGGGCAGGGGGCGGAACTAATGAAAAACTGTTTTTT
CDR3: CASSQWTGAGGGTNEKLFF

D: -
V: TRBV9
size: -
J: TRBJ1-1
DNA: TGTGCCAGCAGTGATAGTTGGAACACTGAAGCTTTCTTT
CDR3: CASSDSWNTEAFF

D: TRBD1
V: TRBV28
size: -
J: TRBJ1-4
DNA: TGTGCCAGCAGTTTACCGACAGGGGACGCCCGCCCCTTTAATGAAAAACTGTTTTTT
CDR3: CASSLPTGDARPFNEKLFF

D: TRBD2
V: TRBV29-1
size: -
J: TRBJ2-7
DNA: TGCAGCGTTGGGGCGGGGGGAGACTCCTACGAGCAGTACTTC
CDR3: CSVGAGGDSYEQYF

D: TRBD1
V: TRBV5-6
size: -
J: TRBJ1-6
DNA: TGTGCCAGCAGTAAGGGACAGGGAAATTCACCCCTCCACTTT
CDR3: CASSKGQGNSPLHF

D: TRBD1
V: TRBV7-9
size: -
J: TRBJ1-1
DNA: TGTGCCAGCAGCGGTCGGGGACAGGGCATCACTGAAGCTTTCTTT
CDR3: CASSGRGQGITEAFF

D: -
V: TRBV27
size: few
J: TRBJ2-5
DNA: TGTGCCAGTAAGGGGATCCGAGAGACCCAGTACTTC
CDR3: CASKGIRETQYF

D: -
V: TRBV7-8
size: -
J: TRBJ1-1
DNA: TGTGCCAGCAGCACGCCCATGGCGGGGAACACTGAAGCTTTCTTT
CDR3: CASSTPMAGNTEAFF

D: TRBD1
V: TRBV9
size: -
J: TRBJ1-5
DNA: TGTGCCAGCAGCGTAGGACAGGGCAAAGATCAGCCCCAGCATTTT
CDR3: CASSVGQGKDQPQHF

D: -
V: TRBV30
size: -
J: TRBJ1-3
DNA: TGTGCCTGGAGTGTACAAGAGGAAACTGGAAACACCATATATTTT
CDR3: CAWSVQEETGNTIYF

D: TRBD1
V: TRBV5-1
size: -
J: TRBJ1-6
DNA: TGCGCCAGCAGCCCCGGGACAGCTCCCAATTCACCCCTCCACTTT
CDR3: CASSPGTAPNSPLHF

D: -
V: TRBV3-1/TRBV3-2
size: once
J: TRBJ2-2
DNA: TGTGCCAGCAGCCGGAGTCGCGGGGCCGGGGAGCTGTTTTTT
CDR3: CASSRSRGAGELFF

D: -
V: TRBV4-3
size: -
J: TRBJ1-1
DNA: TGCGCCAGCAGCCAATATTCAACAAGTAACACTGAAGCTTTCTTT
CDR3: CASSQYSTSNTEAFF

D: -
V: TRBV14
size: -
J: TRBJ1-2
DNA: TGTGCCAGCAGCCAAGACGCGTACTATGGCTACACCTTC
CDR3: CASSQDAYYGYTF

D: TRBD2
V: TRBV6-5
size: -
J: TRBJ2-7
DNA: TGTGCCAGCAGGAGAGGCGGGGGTCCCTACGAGCAGTACTTC
CDR3: CASRRGGGPYEQYF

D: -
V: TRBV18
size: once
J: TRBJ2-3
DNA: TGTGCCAGCTCACCGGTACTTCTAAATACGCAGTATTTT
CDR3: CASSPVLLNTQYF

D: -
V: TRBV6-5
size: -
J: TRBJ1-1
DNA: TGTGCCAGCAGTAAGTTCGGAGATCCTGAAGCTTTCTTT
CDR3: CASSKFGDPEAFF

D: -
V: TRBV5-5
size: -
J: TRBJ1-6
DNA: TGTGCCAGCAGCTTGGGGCCCTCGGGGGGAAATTCACCCCTCCACTTT
CDR3: CASSLGPSGGNSPLHF

D: -
V: TRBV12-3/TRBV12-4
size: -
J: TRBJ1-2
DNA: TGTGCCAGCAGCCCCGGACAGCTCTATGGCTACACCTTC
CDR3: CASSPGQLYGYTF

D: -
V: TRBV6-9
size: -
J: TRBJ1-1
DNA: TGTGCCAGCAGTTACGAGGGGGTGGGGGTTGAAGCTTTCTTT
CDR3: CASSYEGVGVEAFF

D: -
V: TRBV7-6
size: -
J: TRBJ1-4
DNA: TGTGCCAGCAGCTTAGGGCAGGGGACAACTAATGAAAAACTGTTTTTT
CDR3: CASSLGQGTTNEKLFF

D: -
V: TRBV28
size: -
J: TRBJ2-1
DNA: TGTGCCAGCAGTTTAATCCTCAATGAGCAGTTCTTC
CDR3: CASSLILNEQFF

D: -
V: TRBV27
size: few
J: TRBJ1-4
DNA: TGTGCCAGCAGTTTATCGGGGGCCCTCGGGAATGAAAAACTGTTTTTT
CDR3: CASSLSGALGNEKLFF

D: TRBD2
V: TRBV9
size: -
J: TRBJ2-1
DNA: TGTGCCAGCAGCCCACGGACTAGCGGGGACTTCGGTGGGCAGTTCTTC
CDR3: CASSPRTSGDFGGQFF

D: -
V: TRBV2
size: -
J: TRBJ1-1
DNA: TGTGCCAGCAGTCCTACAGGTAACACTGAAGCTTTCTTT
CDR3: CASSPTGNTEAFF

D: TRBD2
V: TRBV7-2
size: -
J: TRBJ2-1
DNA: TGTGCCAGCAGCTTAGTTTCTAGCGGGGGGTACAATGAGCAGTTCTTC
CDR3: CASSLVSSGGYNEQFF

D: TRBD1
V: TRBV7-2
size: -
J: TRBJ1-6
DNA: TGTGCCAGCAGCTCCAGACAGGGGGCAAGCTCCTATAATTCACCCCTCCACTTT
CDR3: CASSSRQGASSYNSPLHF

D: -
V: TRBV6-5
size: -
J: TRBJ1-3
DNA: TGTGCCAGCAGTTACTCGGCAGGTCGGCAAGACACCATATATTTT
CDR3: CASSYSAGRQDTIYF

D: TRBD2
V: TRBV5-4
size: -
J: TRBJ2-1
DNA: TGTGCCAGCCTCCCCTCTCTTAAGCGAAGCGGGGGGGAGGATGAGCAGTTCTTC
CDR3: CASLPSLKRSGGEDEQFF

D: -
V: TRBV12-5
size: -
J: TRBJ2-1
DNA: TGTGCTAGTGGCAATAGCGCCGGGGGATACAATGAGCAGTTCTTC
CDR3: CASGNSAGGYNEQFF